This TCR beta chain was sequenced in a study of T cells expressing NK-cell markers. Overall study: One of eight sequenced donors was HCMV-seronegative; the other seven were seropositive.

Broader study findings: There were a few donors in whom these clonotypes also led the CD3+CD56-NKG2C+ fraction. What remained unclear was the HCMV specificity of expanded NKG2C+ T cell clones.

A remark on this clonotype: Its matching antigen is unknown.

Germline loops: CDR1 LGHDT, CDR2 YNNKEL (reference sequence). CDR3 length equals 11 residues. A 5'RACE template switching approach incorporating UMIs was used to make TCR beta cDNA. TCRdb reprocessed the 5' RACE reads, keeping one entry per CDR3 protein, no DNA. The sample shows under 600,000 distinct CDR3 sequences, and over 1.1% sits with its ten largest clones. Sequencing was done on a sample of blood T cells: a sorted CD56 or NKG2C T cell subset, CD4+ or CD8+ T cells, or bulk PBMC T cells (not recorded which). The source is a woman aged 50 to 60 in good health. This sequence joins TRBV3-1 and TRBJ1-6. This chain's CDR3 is CASSDNGALHF.